This T cell receptor beta chain appears in the sequencing data of a study of blood T cell repertoires in COVID-19. The germline V and J ends were trimmed by 0 bases and 0 bases, with 9 bases remaining between them. The CDR3 has 15 amino acids. Germline V gene sequence: CDR1 GTSNPN, CDR2 SVGIG (reference sequence). The Seattle patients, enrolled during active infection, were followed longitudinally. Under the authors' procedure: From reference gene primer amplification, estimates of nucleated cell counts were derived. Only in-frame clones appear in the TCRdb table, and some are missing; sequencing was by immunoSEQ multiplex PCR. Clone size and V and J calls were adopted from that table, with D and trimming inferred from the DNA. The table has about 95,000 clones, 89% seen once.

This TCR came from a man in his sixties with COVID-19, enrolled during active disease. The chain is built from TRBV30 and TRBJ2-4; no reliable D call. Sequenced input: peripheral blood. The CDR3: CAWSVNGLAKNIQYF. The CDR3 nucleotides read TGTGCCTGGAGTGTAAACGGTTTAGCCAAAAACATTCAGTACTTC.